The rows below give T cell receptor beta chains drawn from one sample of a study of T-cell memory formation after mild COVID-19. TCRdb re-called the 5' RACE reads through MiXCR, storing one row per CDR3 protein. The sample holds approximately 100,000 distinct CDR3 sequences, approximately 13% seen once. Material for sequencing was PBMCs or a T cell subset sorted from them (not recorded which). These receptors all come from an adult woman who had mild COVID-19 (a few samples of this study predate the infection). Cell type and time point are not known. CDR3s include the opening cysteine and the closing phenylalanine or tryptophan. The D gene is left open where the match is weak. Clone size appears in some rows only: once, few, many, or a class for an expanded clone.

CDR3 length,D gene,J gene,V gene,clone size,CDR3 DNA,CDR3 protein
15,.,TRBJ2-1,TRBV3-1,few,TGTGCCAGCAGCCCCGGGGATCGCTCCTACAATGAGCAGTTCTTC,CASSPGDRSYNEQFF
15,.,TRBJ2-7,TRBV15,.,TGTGCCACCAGCAGAGCGGCCTCGCGGAGCTACGAGCAGTACTTC,CATSRAASRSYEQYF
14,TRBD1,TRBJ2-5,TRBV27,.,TGTGCCAGCACTAGACAGGGGGCCTGGGAGACCCAGTACTTC,CASTRQGAWETQYF
12,.,TRBJ1-2,TRBV12-3/TRBV12-4,few,TGTGCCAGCAGTTCAGAGGGAAGCGGCTACACCTTC,CASSSEGSGYTF
15,TRBD1,TRBJ1-1,TRBV4-3,.,TGCGCCAGCAGCCAAGATTTGACAGGGAGCACTGAAGCTTTCTTT,CASSQDLTGSTEAFF
14,TRBD2,TRBJ2-7,TRBV7-2,many,TGTGCCAGCAGCTCTAGCGGGCACTCCTACGAGCAGTACTTC,CASSSSGHSYEQYF
12,.,TRBJ2-7,TRBV7-8,few,TGTGCCAGCAGCTTCTCCCGATACGAGCAGTACTTC,CASSFSRYEQYF
14,TRBD2,TRBJ2-1,TRBV27,.,TGTGCCAGCAGACTAGCGGGAGAGGCACATGAGCAGTTCTTC,CASRLAGEAHEQFF
15,.,TRBJ1-5,TRBV27,.,TGTGCCAGCAGCACCAACTGGGAGGTCAATCAGCCCCAGCATTTT,CASSTNWEVNQPQHF
12,.,TRBJ2-1,TRBV25-1,few,TGTGCCAGCAGTGAATCGGGTTATGAGCAGTTCTTC,CASSESGYEQFF
12,.,TRBJ2-7,TRBV2,few,TGTGCCACCCCGCGCCCGACAGGAGAGCAGTACTTC,CATPRPTGEQYF
12,.,TRBJ2-1,TRBV7-9,many,TGTGCCAGCAGCTTAGCGATATATGAGCAGTTCTTC,CASSLAIYEQFF
14,.,TRBJ2-1,TRBV27,few,TGTGCCAGCAGCGAGGGGCAGGGGAACAATGAGCAGTTCTTC,CASSEGQGNNEQFF
15,.,TRBJ2-3,TRBV2,few,TGTGCCAGCAGTGAGTCTATAGGACGCCCTTATACGCAGTATTTT,CASSESIGRPYTQYF
14,.,TRBJ1-2,TRBV7-2,.,TGTGCCAGCAGCCTCCCGACCAGCGGGTATGGCTACACCTTC,CASSLPTSGYGYTF
14,.,TRBJ2-3,TRBV7-8,few,TGTGCCAGCAGCATAGGTGTCCCCCCAGATACGCAGTATTTT,CASSIGVPPDTQYF
10,.,TRBJ2-1,TRBV4-1,few,TGCGCCAGCTCGGAGAATGAGCAGTTCTTC,CASSENEQFF
18,.,TRBJ2-1,TRBV7-8,few,TGTGCCAGCAGCTTAGGGGTGAGGTACGAGAGCTCCTACAATGAGCAGTTCTTC,CASSLGVRYESSYNEQFF
12,.,TRBJ2-7,TRBV6-5,.,TGTGCCAGCACGCCTAATTGGGGGGAGCAGTACTTC,CASTPNWGEQYF
14,.,TRBJ2-3,TRBV10-3,.,TGTGCCATCAGTGGGAACGGCGGAACAGATACGCAGTATTTT,CAISGNGGTDTQYF
18,.,TRBJ2-2,TRBV4-2,.,TGTGCCAGCAGCCCTGTTTATTTGCGGGGCTCGAACACCGGGGAGCTGTTTTTT,CASSPVYLRGSNTGELFF
14,.,TRBJ1-2,TRBV7-6,few,TGTGCCAGCAGTCCCCAGGGGCTAGACTATGGCTACACCTTC,CASSPQGLDYGYTF
15,.,TRBJ1-2,TRBV7-9,few,TGTGCCAGCAGCTTGGATCCAGCCGCTAACTATGGCTACACCTTC,CASSLDPAANYGYTF
16,TRBD2,TRBJ2-1,TRBV3-1,.,TGTGCCAGCAGCCCCGAACTAGCGGGAGGTCGGGATGAGCAGTTCTTC,CASSPELAGGRDEQFF
17,.,TRBJ2-5,TRBV24-1,.,TGTGCCACCAGTGCTCTTCTGGGGGACACCCATGGGGAGACCCAGTACTTC,CATSALLGDTHGETQYF
13,TRBD1,TRBJ2-7,TRBV6-2/TRBV6-3,few,TGTGCCAGCAGACAGGGGATCTCCTACGAGCAGTACTTC,CASRQGISYEQYF
14,.,TRBJ1-1,TRBV5-1,few,TGCGCCAGCAGCCCTGGACACCAGAACACTGAAGCTTTCTTT,CASSPGHQNTEAFF
16,.,TRBJ2-1,TRBV29-1,.,TGCAGCGTTGAATTCGGGGGGCCCCGTACCTACAATGAGCAGTTCTTC,CSVEFGGPRTYNEQFF
12,.,TRBJ2-7,TRBV3-1,few,TGTGCCAGCAGCCAAGATCCCGGCGAGCAGTACTTC,CASSQDPGEQYF
12,.,TRBJ2-5,TRBV12-3/TRBV12-4,few,TGTGCCAGCAGGTACCCTCCGGGGACCCAGTACTTC,CASRYPPGTQYF
14,.,TRBJ2-1,TRBV2,.,TGTGCCAGCAGAATAGACTCGGGCGACAATGAGCAGTTCTTC,CASRIDSGDNEQFF
15,TRBD2,TRBJ2-1,TRBV11-2,.,TGTGCCAGCAGCTTAGGAGGGAGGGCCCTCGATGAGCAGTTCTTC,CASSLGGRALDEQFF
14,.,TRBJ2-7,TRBV6-5,many,TGTGCCAGCAGTCCGAACAGGGAGGCGCCCTGGCAGTACTTC,CASSPNREAPWQYF
13,TRBD1,TRBJ2-7,TRBV29-1,few,TGCAGCGTTGTTTGGACAGGGTCCTACGAGCAGTACTTC,CSVVWTGSYEQYF
13,.,TRBJ2-7,TRBV12-3/TRBV12-4,.,TGTGCCAGCAGTTTAGCGCAGGGACCCGAGCAGTACTTC,CASSLAQGPEQYF
13,.,TRBJ2-2,TRBV12-3/TRBV12-4,.,TGTGCCAGCAGCCCAACGGGGAGCGGGGAGCTGTTTTTT,CASSPTGSGELFF
14,.,TRBJ1-2,TRBV4-2,few,TGTGCCAGCAGCCAAGCTACAGGGATATATGGCTACACCTTC,CASSQATGIYGYTF
16,TRBD1,TRBJ2-2,TRBV23-1,.,TGCGCCAGCAGTCCCCGACAGGGGTCGAACACCGGGGAGCTGTTTTTT,CASSPRQGSNTGELFF
13,.,TRBJ2-7,TRBV7-9,.,TGTGCCAGCAGCTTAGGAGGGATAAACGAGCAGTACTTC,CASSLGGINEQYF